Below, 30 T cell receptor beta chains from the same sample are listed, as sequenced in a study of blood T cell repertoires in COVID-19. Repertoires were generated with immunoSEQ multiplex PCR, while TCRdb's copy carries only in-frame clones and drops some. Of around 95,000 clones listed, about 85% were seen once; the top ten hold roughly 13%. The sample consisted of peripheral blood. These TCRs come from a human donor in a cohort sampled during active COVID-19.

This clone was seen only once. The rearrangement uses TRBV2 and TRBJ1-6; weak D call: TRBD1 (6 bases). The CDR3 spans 13 residues. V was pared by 6 bases and J by 7 bases, with 10 bases between. Germline CDR1 is SNHLY and CDR2 is FYNNEI. CDR3 region: CASRGAGNSPLHF. CDR3 sequence (DNA): TGTGCCAGCAGGGGGGCAGGGAATTCACCCCTCCACTTT.

The J gene is TRBJ2-3, the V gene TRBV6-2 or TRBV6-3; 10 bases line up with TRBD2. J gave up 6 bases and V 0 bases, and 6 bases lay outside the gene matches. The CDR3 runs to 16 residues. Per germline, CDR1 MNHEY and CDR2 SVGEGT. The CDR3 sequence: CASSYSFLAGEDTQYF. DNA of the CDR3: TGTGCCAGCAGTTACTCGTTCCTAGCGGGGGAGGATACGCAGTATTTT.

V is TRBV7-8 and J is TRBJ2-6; D is ambiguous. Germline V CDR1 and CDR2: SGHVS, FQNEAQ. V lost 5 bases and J lost 0, with 8 bases in between. This CDR3 is built from 15 residues. The CDR3 coding sequence is TGTGCCAGCAGCCCGCAGAACTCTGGGGCCAACGTCCTGACTTTC. Protein product: CASSPQNSGANVLTF.

This clone came up a few times. The V gene is TRBV7-8, the J gene TRBJ1-5; unclear D gene. Looked up from germline, CDR1 is SGHVS and CDR2 is FQNEAQ. The CDR3 sequence is 16 residues long. The V end was cut by 5 bases, the J end by 5 bases, with 19 bases between. The CDR3 DNA is TGTGCCAGCAGCCCCCGGGCCTTCTCCGGGGATCAGCCCCAGCATTTT. Translating it yields CASSPRAFSGDQPQHF.

The chain combines TRBV7-9 with TRBJ1-6, with 7 bases aligning to TRBD1. The CDR3 runs 13 residues. The J segment lost 6 bases and the V segment lost 7 bases, leaving 3 bases of the junction unmatched. The germline gives CDR1 SEHNR, CDR2 FQNEAQ (reference sequence). For the CDR3, the DNA is TGTGCCAGCACCGGACAGGTTAATTCACCCCTCCACTTT. This translates into CASTGQVNSPLHF.

This clone has only a few counts. J is TRBJ2-2 and V is TRBV5-6, with 11 bases lining up with TRBD2. Germline loops: CDR1 SGHDT, CDR2 YYEEEE. This CDR3 has 16 residues. V trimming: 3 bases; J trimming: 4 bases; junction bases outside the gene matches: 5. CDR3 region: CASSWTSGSFTGELFF. As DNA, the CDR3 is TGTGCCAGCAGCTGGACTAGCGGGTCGTTCACCGGGGAGCTGTTTTTT.

J is TRBJ2-7 and V is TRBV4-1, with 11 bases fitting TRBD2. V lost 1 base, J lost 2 bases, and 16 bases stayed unmatched. In germline, CDR1 is MGHRA, CDR2 YSYEKL. CDR3 size: 20 residues. As DNA, the CDR3 is TGCGCCAGCAGCCAAGGACCGGGTGTAAAACTAGCGGGGGCAACCTACGAGCAGTACTTC. This translates into CASSQGPGVKLAGATYEQYF.

This clone was counted once. The gene calls are TRBV18 and TRBJ1-1, with TRBD1 matching 9 bases. The CDR3 is 14 amino acids. The V and J ends lost 5 bases and 4 bases, in that order; junction bases with no gene match: 5. Germline loops: CDR1 KGHSH, CDR2 LQKENI. The CDR3 spells CASSASTGGTEAFF. DNA of the CDR3: TGTGCCAGCTCAGCGTCGACAGGGGGCACTGAAGCTTTCTTT.

This clone appeared a single time. The gene calls are TRBV10-3 and TRBJ2-7, with 10 bases aligning to TRBD2. Germline trimming cut 10 bases from V and 4 bases from J; bases unmatched to any gene: 10. Germline V lookup: CDR1 ENHRY, CDR2 SYGVKD. There are 14 residues in the CDR3. The CDR3 is CATGLAGGGYEQYF. The DNA for the CDR3 is TGTGCCACGGGTTTAGCGGGAGGTGGTTACGAGCAGTACTTC.

This chain connects TRBV6-6 to TRBJ1-1; D may be TRBD1 (5 bases). V was trimmed by 4 bases and J by 4 bases, leaving 10 bases between them. Germline CDR1 reads MNHNY; CDR2 reads SVGAGI (reference sequence). The CDR3 runs 13 residues. In DNA form, the CDR3 reads TGTGCCAGCAGTTCCAGGGAAATCACTGAAGCTTTCTTT. Its protein product is CASSSREITEAFF.

The chain combines TRBV29-1 with TRBJ1-1; no firm D call. This CDR3 is built from 17 residues. CDR1 and CDR2 from the germline V gene are SQVTM and ANQGSEA. Trimming cost V 4 bases and J 9 bases, with 30 bases left between them. Here the CDR3 DNA reads TGCAGCGTTGCCACCCTACAAAGAGGGATAAACACCGGGAAAGCTTTCTTT. This translates into CSVATLQRGINTGKAFF.

V usage is TRBV10-3 and J usage is TRBJ1-1; D not resolved. V was trimmed by 7 bases and J by 3 bases, leaving 6 bases between them. Germline lookup yields CDR1 ENHRY and CDR2 SYGVKD. This CDR3 region has 11 residues. The CDR3 nucleotides read TGTGCCATCAAAGCGGACACTGAAGCTTTCTTT. Protein sequence: CAIKADTEAFF.

The chain couples TRBV11-2 to TRBJ2-7, with D possibly TRBD1 on 6 matching bases. The CDR3 is made up of 13 amino acids. CDR1 is SGHAT and CDR2 is FQNNGV in the germline V gene. The V gene lost 6 bases and the J gene lost 2 bases, with 11 bases spanning the gap. CDR3 residues: CASSTQGTYEQYF. The CDR3 nucleotides are TGTGCCAGCAGTACACAGGGAACCTACGAGCAGTACTTC. The full variable domain, its missing parts supplied by reference TRBV11-2 and TRBJ2-7, is EAGVAQSPRYKIIEKRQSVAFWCNPISGHATLYWYQQILGQGPKLLIQFQNNGVVDDSQLPKDRFSAERLKGVDSTLKIQPAKLEDSAVYLCASSTQGTYEQYFGPGTRLTVT.

The chain recombines TRBV3-1 (or the pseudogene TRBV3-2) with TRBJ1-4, with TRBD1 identical over 7 bases. The CDR3 spans 16 residues. Germline lookup yields CDR1 LGHDT and CDR2 YNNKEL (reference sequence). V gave up 4 bases and J gave up 8 bases; unmatched junction bases: 13. The CDR3 coding sequence is TGTGCCAGCAGCCCGCTTTGGTCAGGGGGGTACGAAAAACTGTTTTTT. Its protein is CASSPLWSGGYEKLFF.

This clone showed up just a few times. The chain carries TRBV4-3 and TRBJ2-3, with D unresolved. The CDR3 is 13 residues long. The V and J ends lost 4 bases and 2 bases respectively, with 7 bases between them. Germline V gives CDR1 LGHNA, CDR2 YSLEER. The CDR3, as DNA: TGCGCCAGCAGCCGGCTGATCACAGATACGCAGTATTTT. Translated, it gives CASSRLITDTQYF.

This chain links TRBV21-1 with TRBJ2-7; the table's D call of TRBD2 was not tested on the DNA. TRBV21-1 is recorded as a pseudogene. This CDR3 spans 14 amino acids. The CDR3 nucleotides are TGTGCCAGCACCCTGACTAGCGGGTTTTACGAGCAGTACTTC. It encodes CASTLTSGFYEQYF.

This clone was counted only a few times. The chain is built from TRBV3-1 (or the pseudogene TRBV3-2) and TRBJ1-1; 7 nucleotides align to TRBD1. Germline values: CDR1 LGHDT, CDR2 YNNKEL (reference sequence). The ends lost 3 bases at V and 4 bases at J; junction bases unmatched: 11. This CDR3 comprises 16 residues. CDR3 in amino acids: CASSHSSRQGGTEAFF. The CDR3 bases are TGTGCCAGCAGCCACTCGTCCCGACAGGGTGGCACTGAAGCTTTCTTT.

This clone was recorded only once. The rearrangement uses TRBV6-2 or TRBV6-3 and TRBJ2-7; D is unresolved. The germline V gene encodes CDR1 MNHEY and CDR2 SVGEGT. Trimming pared 5 bases from V and 2 bases from J, leaving 4 bases between. The CDR3 extends over 11 amino acids. CDR3 nucleotide sequence: TGTGCCAGCAGTAATACCTACGAGCAGTACTTC. Translated: CASSNTYEQYF.

J is TRBJ1-1 and V is TRBV25-1; 8 nucleotides align to TRBD1. The ends lost 9 bases at V and 1 base at J; junction bases unmatched: 13. This CDR3 is built from 16 residues. Germline lookup yields CDR1 MGHDK and CDR2 SYGVNS. The CDR3 nucleotides are TGTGCCAGTGGGGGGACAGGCTCCCTAAAGAACACTGAAGCTTTCTTT. It encodes CASGGTGSLKNTEAFF. The full variable domain, with the rest looked up from reference TRBV25-1 and TRBJ1-1, is EADIYQTPRYLVIGTGKKITLECSQTMGHDKMYWYQQDPGMELHLIHYSYGVNSTEKGDLSSESTVSRIRTEHFPLTLESARPSHTSQYLCASGGTGSLKNTEAFFGQGTRLTVV.

The chain employs TRBV6-6 and TRBJ1-2; 8 bases map to TRBD1. The CDR3 length is 17 residues. The germline V gene encodes CDR1 MNHNY and CDR2 SVGAGI (reference sequence). The ends lost 5 bases at V and 1 base at J; junction bases unmatched: 12. This CDR3 is CASSQDQQGANNYGYTF. The CDR3 coding sequence is TGTGCCAGCAGTCAGGACCAGCAGGGGGCGAATAACTATGGCTACACCTTC.

This sequence joins TRBV27 and TRBJ2-1; 7 bases map to TRBD2. Germline V gene sequence: CDR1 MNHEY, CDR2 SMNVEV (reference sequence). The CDR3 contains 15 residues. The V segment lost 3 bases and the J segment 0 bases; nucleotides outside the gene matches: 2. The CDR3 DNA is TGTGCCAGCAGTTTCGGGGGGTTCTCCTACAATGAGCAGTTCTTC. Its protein product is CASSFGGFSYNEQFF.

The rearrangement links TRBV6-5 to TRBJ2-1; D perhaps matches TRBD2 (6 bases). V shed 6 bases and J shed 5 bases, with 14 bases lying between them. CDR3 length: 14 amino acids. Germline assignment: CDR1 MNHEY and CDR2 SVGAGI. This chain's CDR3 is CASRRGLPDNEQFF. The CDR3 nucleotides are TGTGCCAGCAGGCGGGGACTTCCTGACAATGAGCAGTTCTTC.

The chain is built from TRBV6-2 or TRBV6-3 and TRBJ2-2, with TRBD2 as a possible D gene (5 bases). Germline CDR1 reads MNHEY; CDR2 reads SVGEGT. The germline V and J ends were trimmed by 5 bases and 4 bases, with 17 bases remaining between them. The CDR3 extends over 16 amino acids. Written as DNA, the CDR3 is TGTGCCAGCAGTACCGGACTGAACAGAGGCACCGGGGAGCTGTTTTTT. It translates to CASSTGLNRGTGELFF.

This chain links TRBV21-1 with TRBJ2-1; TRBD2, the D gene given by the table, was not confirmed from the DNA. TRBV21-1 is listed as a pseudogene. The CDR3 has 16 amino acids. This chain's CDR3 is CASRITLAGGLNEQFF. The CDR3 bases are TGTGCCAGCAGGATTACGCTAGCGGGAGGGCTGAATGAGCAGTTCTTC.

The chain links TRBV5-1 to TRBJ2-7; D unresolved. The V and J ends lost 1 base and 6 bases respectively, with 14 bases between them. This CDR3 contains 14 residues. Per germline, CDR1 SGHRS and CDR2 YFSETQ. This CDR3 reads CASSLNWNAAEQYF. The CDR3 nucleotides read TGCGCCAGCAGCTTGAATTGGAATGCGGCCGAGCAGTACTTC.

This clone was picked up a small number of times. The chain combines TRBV7-9 with TRBJ2-3, with TRBD1 matching over 8 bases. V gave up 3 bases and J gave up 4 bases; unmatched junction bases: 3. CDR1 is SEHNR and CDR2 is FQNEAQ in the germline V gene (reference sequence). CDR3 length equals 14 residues. CDR3 DNA: TGTGCCAGCAGCTTCGGGACAGGAGCAGATACGCAGTATTTT. This sequence encodes CASSFGTGADTQYF.

The chain combines TRBV30 with TRBJ2-7; D not resolved. The V end was cut by 3 bases, the J end by 3 bases, with 9 bases between. Germline assignment: CDR1 GTSNPN and CDR2 SVGIG (reference sequence). There are 12 residues in the CDR3. The DNA of the CDR3 is TGTGCCTGGAGCAGTTGGTACTACGAGCAGTACTTC. It is translated as CAWSSWYYEQYF.

V and J are TRBV4-1 and TRBJ2-7; 8 bases fit TRBD1. Germline loops: CDR1 MGHRA, CDR2 YSYEKL. This CDR3 region has 15 residues. The junction had 4 bases not matched to a gene; V was cut back by 0 bases and J by 3 bases. CDR3 bases: TGCGCCAGCAGCCAAGAGGACAGGGTAATCTACGAGCAGTACTTC. Translating it yields CASSQEDRVIYEQYF.

This chain uses TRBV15 with TRBJ1-5; 10 bases are a match to TRBD1. Germline CDR1 reads LNHNV; CDR2 reads YYDKDF (reference sequence). With 3 bases clipped from V and 5 bases from J, the junction kept 1 base outside the gene matches. This CDR3 region has 14 residues. The CDR3 loop is CATSRTGGYQPQHF. The CDR3 coding sequence is TGTGCCACCAGCAGGACAGGGGGCTATCAGCCCCAGCATTTT.

The gene calls are TRBV16 and TRBJ2-7; 7 bases match TRBD1. This CDR3 is 15 amino acids long. Germline V gene sequence: CDR1 KGHSY, CDR2 FQNENV. Trimming took 0 bases from V and 2 from J; bases not matched to a gene: 4. The CDR3 protein is CASSQSWGTAYEQYF. The CDR3, as DNA: TGTGCCAGCAGCCAATCTTGGGGGACAGCCTACGAGCAGTACTTC.